This T cell receptor (beta chain) appears in the sequencing data of a study of blood T cell repertoires in COVID-19. Study-level background: The study drew acute and convalescent COVID-19 samples from the United States, Italy and Spain. Sources were T cells, B-cell-depleted T cells, or PBMCs; the material itself was cDNA or gDNA.

Germline loops: CDR1 PRHDT, CDR2 FYEKMQ (reference sequence). V was clipped by 4 bases and J by 0 bases, with 8 bases between them. The CDR3 has 14 residues. In the study's own analysis: By means of reference gene primer amplification, nucleated cell counts were estimated. This table comes from immunoSEQ multiplex PCR, and its TCRdb copy is limited to in-frame clones, with some not included. The DNA was the basis for D and trimming; V, J and clone size are from that table. The sample lists 56,000 or so clones, more than 75% seen once, with approximately 3.8% in the top ten. The sequenced sample consisted of peripheral blood. The receptor's source is a man over 45 with acute or convalescent COVID-19. This chain connects TRBV13 to TRBJ2-3; perhaps TRBD1 as D (5 bases). The CDR3 nucleotides read TGTGCCAGCAGCTCCAGACAGAGCACAGATACGCAGTATTTT. This translates into CASSSRQSTDTQYF.